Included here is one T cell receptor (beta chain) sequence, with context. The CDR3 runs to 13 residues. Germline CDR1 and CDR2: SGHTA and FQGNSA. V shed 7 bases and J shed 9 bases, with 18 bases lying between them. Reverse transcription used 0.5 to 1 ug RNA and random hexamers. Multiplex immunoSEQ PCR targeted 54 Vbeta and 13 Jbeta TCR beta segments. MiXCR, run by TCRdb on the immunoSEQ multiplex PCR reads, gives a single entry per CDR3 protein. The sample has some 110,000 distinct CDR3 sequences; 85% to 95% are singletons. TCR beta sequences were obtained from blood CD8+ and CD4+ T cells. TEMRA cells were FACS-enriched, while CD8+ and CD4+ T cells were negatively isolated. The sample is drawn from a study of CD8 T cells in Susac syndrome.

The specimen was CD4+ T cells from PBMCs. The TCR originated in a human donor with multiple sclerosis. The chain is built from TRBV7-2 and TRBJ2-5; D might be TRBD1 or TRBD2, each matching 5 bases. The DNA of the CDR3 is TGTGCCAGCACTAAACAGGAGACTAAGGCCCAGTACTTC. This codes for CASTKQETKAQYF.